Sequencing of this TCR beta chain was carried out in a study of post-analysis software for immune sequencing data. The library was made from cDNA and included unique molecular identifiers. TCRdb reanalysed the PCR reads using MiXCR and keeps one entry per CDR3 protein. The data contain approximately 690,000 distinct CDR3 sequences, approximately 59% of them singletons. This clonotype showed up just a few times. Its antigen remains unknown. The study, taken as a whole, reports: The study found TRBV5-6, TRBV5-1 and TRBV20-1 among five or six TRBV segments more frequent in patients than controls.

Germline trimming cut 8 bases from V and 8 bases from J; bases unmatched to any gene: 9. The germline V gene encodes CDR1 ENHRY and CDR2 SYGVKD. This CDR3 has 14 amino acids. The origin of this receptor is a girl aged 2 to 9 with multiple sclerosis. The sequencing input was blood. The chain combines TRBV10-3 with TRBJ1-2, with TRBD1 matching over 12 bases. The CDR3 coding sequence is TGTGCCATCCCTGAGGGACAGGGGGCAAGGGGCTACACCTTC. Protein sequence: CAIPEGQGARGYTF.